The 18 T cell receptor beta chains presented below share a single source sample, sequenced in a study of T cells after posttransplantation cyclophosphamide. Libraries were prepared by immunoSEQ multiplex PCR; TCRdb keeps only in-frame clonotypes and omits some of them. The sample consists of 30,000 or so clones, approximately 90% of them appearing once. The naive gate required viable CD3+CD4+ or CD3+CD8+ cells with CCR7+CD45RA+CD45RO-CD95-CD27+CD28+ phenotype. Sequencing was done on a sample of naive CD4+ T cells sorted from PBMCs. These TCRs come from a woman aged 60-70 years in good health, CMV-negative, and a related stem cell transplant donor.

This CDR3 is CASSTRGQTYEQYF. In DNA, the CDR3 is TGTGCCAGTAGTACTAGAGGACAGACCTACGAGCAGTACTTC. The V call is TRBV19, the J call TRBJ2-7; D might be TRBD1 (6 bases). The CDR3 covers 14 residues. V lost 4 bases and J 2 bases, leaving 12 bases between the germline ends. Germline lookup yields CDR1 LNHDA and CDR2 SQIVND (reference sequence).

The chain carries TRBV6-1 and TRBJ2-7, with a possible D match to TRBD1 (6 bases). This CDR3 has 16 amino acids. Germline CDR1 MNHNS, CDR2 SASEGT. V was shortened by 2 bases and J by 6 bases, with 20 bases between the two germline ends. The CDR3, as DNA: TGTGCCAGCAGTGAAATCCTCTCCAGGGGTATAAGCGAGCAGTACTTC. It translates to CASSEILSRGISEQYF.

The rearrangement uses TRBV6-1 and TRBJ2-7; 8 bases are a match to TRBD2. J was trimmed by 4 bases and V by 6 bases; bases with no gene match: 8. This CDR3 region has 14 residues. Germline CDR1 is MNHNS and CDR2 is SASEGT. The CDR3 nucleotides are TGTGCCAGCAGGCAGCGGGAGACTTGGTACGAGCAGTACTTC. This gives the protein CASRQRETWYEQYF.

The chain links TRBV5-1 to TRBJ2-3; 7 bases are a match to TRBD2. Germline CDR1 reads SGHRS; CDR2 reads YFSETQ. The CDR3 runs to 14 residues. Trimming removed 5 bases from V and 4 bases from J; junction bases left unmatched: 7. The DNA for the CDR3 is TGCGCCAGCAGGAGACTAGCCGGCGCAGATACGCAGTATTTT. It yields the protein CASRRLAGADTQYF. The complete variable domain, with remaining parts taken from reference TRBV5-1 and TRBJ2-3, reads KAGVTQTPRYLIKTRGQQVTLSCSPISGHRSVSWYQQTPGQGLQFLFEYFSETQRNKGNFPGRFSGRQFSNSRSEMNVSTLELGDSALYLCASRRLAGADTQYFGPGTRLTVL.

The J gene is TRBJ1-2, the V gene TRBV28, with TRBD1 matching over 7 bases. CDR1 and CDR2 from the germline V gene are MDHEN and SYDVKM. This CDR3 has 14 amino acids. Losses at the gene ends were 1 base for V and 4 bases for J; bases not matched to a gene: 3. CDR3 DNA sequence: TGTGCCAGCAGTTTATCAGGGGGTCCCTATGGCTACACCTTC. It is translated as CASSLSGGPYGYTF.

The chain links TRBV6-4 to TRBJ1-1; 11 bases fit TRBD1. In germline, CDR1 is MRHNA, CDR2 SNTAGT. Trimming removed 10 bases from V and 3 bases from J; junction bases left unmatched: 19. The CDR3 loop spans 18 amino acids. The CDR3 sequence is CATLAGTGGRKGDTEAFF. The CDR3 nucleotides are TGTGCCACCCTTGCAGGGACAGGGGGACGGAAAGGCGACACTGAAGCTTTCTTT.

The CDR3 nucleotides are TGTGCCAGCAGCTTAGAGCCTGGGCTGGGCACTGAAGCTTTCTTT. The encoded protein is CASSLEPGLGTEAFF. The chain recombines TRBV11-2 with TRBJ1-1; no clear D. Germline V CDR1 and CDR2: SGHAT, FQNNGV. This CDR3 is 15 amino acids long. V lost 0 bases, J lost 4 bases, and 12 bases lay in between.

J is TRBJ1-1 and V is TRBV6-1, with D uncertain. This CDR3 is 15 amino acids long. Germline CDR1 is MNHNS and CDR2 is SASEGT. Deletions cut 6 bases from V and 0 bases from J, with 14 bases between. The CDR3 region has the DNA TGTGCCAGCAGCCGGCCAGCGGGCATGAACACTGAAGCTTTCTTT. It translates to CASSRPAGMNTEAFF.

V is TRBV9 and J is TRBJ2-7; tentatively, D is TRBD2 (6 bases). The V gene's germline CDR1 is SGDLS and CDR2 YYNGEE. The CDR3 consists of 14 residues. The V gene lost 0 bases and the J gene lost 7 bases, with 14 bases spanning the gap. The CDR3 DNA sequence: TGTGCCAGCAGCGTAGGGACTATTTCCTGGGAGCAGTACTTC. It codes for CASSVGTISWEQYF.

The chain couples TRBV28 to TRBJ2-7; perhaps TRBD1 as D (6 bases). This CDR3 contains 13 residues. Trimming left V 2 bases short and J 3 bases short, with 8 bases between. From germline, CDR1 is MDHEN and CDR2 SYDVKM. CDR3 residues: CASSLTGFYEQYF. For the CDR3, the DNA is TGTGCCAGCAGTTTAACAGGGTTCTACGAGCAGTACTTC.

This chain connects TRBV6-5 to TRBJ1-6; possibly TRBD1 for D (6 bases). This CDR3 is built from 14 residues. V was clipped by 11 bases and J by 5 bases, with 16 bases between them. Germline V gene data show CDR1 as MNHEY and CDR2 as SVGAGI. CDR3 nucleotide sequence: TGTGCCTGTACGGAAGGGGGACATAATTCACCCCTCCACTTT. Its protein is CACTEGGHNSPLHF.

V and J are TRBV7-9 and TRBJ2-2, with a tentative D call TRBD2 (6 bases). Germline values: CDR1 SEHNR, CDR2 FQNEAQ (reference sequence). The CDR3 spans 18 residues. V lost 3 bases and J lost 2, with 19 bases in between. The CDR3 DNA reads as TGTGCCAGCAGCTTCCTCGGGGGAGGACACCAAAACACCGGGGAGCTGTTTTTT. Translation: CASSFLGGGHQNTGELFF.

The chain uses TRBV5-8 and TRBJ2-1; the D gene is possibly TRBD1 (5 bases). V gave up 2 bases and J gave up 4 bases, with 13 bases separating them. This CDR3 has 15 amino acids. From germline, CDR1 is SGHTS and CDR2 YDEGEE. The CDR3 DNA reads TGTGCCAGCAGCTTCAGGGCCATCGGTTACAATGAGCAGTTCTTC. This codes for CASSFRAIGYNEQFF.

V usage is TRBV2 and J usage is TRBJ2-1, with 9 bases aligning to TRBD1. The CDR3 totals 14 residues. V shed 11 bases and J 7 bases; nucleotides not matched to a gene: 12. The germline V gene encodes CDR1 SNHLY and CDR2 FYNNEI. CDR3 DNA: TGTGCCGGAAGCCGGGACAGGGCATCAAATGAGCAGTTCTTC. Translated: CAGSRDRASNEQFF.

The CDR3 spells CAWSGRGRRSYEQYF. In DNA form, the CDR3 reads TGTGCCTGGAGCGGAAGGGGGCGACGCTCCTACGAGCAGTACTTC. V and J are TRBV30 and TRBJ2-7; 7 bases are a match to TRBD1. Germline V gene data show CDR1 as GTSNPN and CDR2 as SVGIG (reference sequence). With V trimmed by 3 bases and J by 0 bases, 8 bases remained unmatched. This CDR3 is 15 amino acids long.

The chain carries TRBV7-2 and TRBJ2-1; 8 positions agree with TRBD2. V lost 5 bases to trimming and J lost 4 bases; unmatched junction nucleotides: 7. The CDR3 consists of 15 residues. Germline V lookup: CDR1 SGHTA, CDR2 FQGNSA. CDR3 in amino acids: CASSPSRGEYNEQFF. Here the CDR3 DNA reads TGTGCCAGCAGCCCTTCGCGGGGGGAATACAATGAGCAGTTCTTC.

The chain recombines TRBV7-2 with TRBJ1-1, with D uncertain. The CDR3 totals 13 residues. The V gene lost 5 bases and the J gene lost 1 base, with 8 bases spanning the gap. Germline assignment: CDR1 SGHTA and CDR2 FQGNSA. CDR3 protein: CASSQNRNTEAFF. For the CDR3, the DNA is TGTGCCAGCAGCCAAAATAGGAACACTGAAGCTTTCTTT. The full variable domain, its missing parts supplied by reference TRBV7-2 and TRBJ1-1, is GAGVSQSPSNKVTEKGKDVELRCDPISGHTALYWYRQSLGQGLEFLIYFQGNSAPDKSGLPSDRFSAERTGGSVSTLTIQRTQQEDSAVYLCASSQNRNTEAFFGQGTRLTVV.

The genes are TRBV19 and TRBJ2-7; 8 nucleotides agree with TRBD2. The CDR3 covers 18 residues. V lost 3 bases to trimming and J lost 3 bases; unmatched junction nucleotides: 16. In germline, CDR1 is LNHDA, CDR2 SQIVND (reference sequence). CDR3 sequence reads: CASSISRGPAGDFYEQYF. As DNA, the CDR3 is TGTGCCAGTAGTATTTCGCGTGGGCCAGCGGGAGATTTCTACGAGCAGTACTTC.